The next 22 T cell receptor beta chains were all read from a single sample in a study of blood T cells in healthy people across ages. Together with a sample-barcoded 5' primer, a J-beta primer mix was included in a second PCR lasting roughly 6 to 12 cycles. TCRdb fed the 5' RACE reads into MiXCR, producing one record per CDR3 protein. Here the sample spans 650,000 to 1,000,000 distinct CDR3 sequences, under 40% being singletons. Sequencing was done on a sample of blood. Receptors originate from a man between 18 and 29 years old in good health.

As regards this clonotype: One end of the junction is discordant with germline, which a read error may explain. The CDR3 DNA is TGTACCAGCCGATCTTTACAAGGCCGGAACACTGAAGCTTTCTTT. Protein product: CTSRSLQGRNTEAFF. This chain connects TRBV7-6 to TRBJ1-1; no clear D. The CDR3 loop spans 15 amino acids. Germline lookup yields CDR1 SGHVS and CDR2 FNYEAQ.

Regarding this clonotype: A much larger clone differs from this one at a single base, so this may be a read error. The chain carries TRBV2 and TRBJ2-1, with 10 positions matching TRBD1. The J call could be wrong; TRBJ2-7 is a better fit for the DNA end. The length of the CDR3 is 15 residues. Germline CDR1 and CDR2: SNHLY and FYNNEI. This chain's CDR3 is CASSEGTGAYNEQYF. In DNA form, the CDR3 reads TGTGCCAGCAGTGAGGGGACAGGGGCCTACAATGAGCAGTACTTC.

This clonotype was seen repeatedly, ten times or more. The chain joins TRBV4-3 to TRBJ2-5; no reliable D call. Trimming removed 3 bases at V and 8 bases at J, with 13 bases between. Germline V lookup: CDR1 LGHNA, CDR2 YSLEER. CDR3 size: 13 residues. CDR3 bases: TGCGCCAGCAGCCAGACTTCAACGGGCACCCAGTACTTC. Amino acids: CASSQTSTGTQYF.

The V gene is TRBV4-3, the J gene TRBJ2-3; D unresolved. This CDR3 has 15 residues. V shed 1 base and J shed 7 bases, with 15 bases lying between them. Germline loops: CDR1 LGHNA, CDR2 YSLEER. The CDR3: CASSQVLGRANTQYF. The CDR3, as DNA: TGCGCCAGCAGCCAAGTATTGGGAAGAGCAAATACGCAGTATTTT.

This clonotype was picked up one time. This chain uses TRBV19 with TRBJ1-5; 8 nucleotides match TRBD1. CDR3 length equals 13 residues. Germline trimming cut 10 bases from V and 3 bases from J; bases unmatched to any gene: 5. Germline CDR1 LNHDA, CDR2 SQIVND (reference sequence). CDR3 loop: CATTDRDNQPQHF. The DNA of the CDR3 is TGTGCCACCACGGACAGGGACAATCAGCCCCAGCATTTT.

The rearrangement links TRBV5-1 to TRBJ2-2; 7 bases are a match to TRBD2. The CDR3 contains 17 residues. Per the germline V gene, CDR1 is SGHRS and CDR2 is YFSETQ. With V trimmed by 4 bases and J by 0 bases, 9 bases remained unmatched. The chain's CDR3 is CASSQVGGGANTGELFF. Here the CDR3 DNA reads TGCGCCAGCAGCCAGGTCGGCGGGGGTGCGAACACCGGGGAGCTGTTTTTT.

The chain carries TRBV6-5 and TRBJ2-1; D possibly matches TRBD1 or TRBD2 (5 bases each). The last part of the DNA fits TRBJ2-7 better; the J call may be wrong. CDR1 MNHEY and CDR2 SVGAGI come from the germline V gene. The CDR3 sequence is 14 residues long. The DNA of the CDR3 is TGTGCCAGCAGTTACCAGGCAGGGACCAATGAGCAGTACTTC. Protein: CASSYQAGTNEQYF.

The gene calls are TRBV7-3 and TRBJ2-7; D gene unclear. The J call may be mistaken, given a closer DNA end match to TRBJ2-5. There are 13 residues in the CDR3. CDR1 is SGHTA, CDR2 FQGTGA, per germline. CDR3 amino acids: CASSRHAPETQYF. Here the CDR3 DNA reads TGTGCCAGCAGCCGCCATGCCCCAGAGACCCAGTACTTC.

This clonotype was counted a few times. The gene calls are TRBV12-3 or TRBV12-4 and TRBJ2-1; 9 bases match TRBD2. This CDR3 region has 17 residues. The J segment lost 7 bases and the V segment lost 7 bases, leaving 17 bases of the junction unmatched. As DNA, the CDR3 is TGTGCCAGCACAACTGCCGCTCTAGCGGGGTCGGGGAATGAGCAGTTCTTC. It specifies CASTTAALAGSGNEQFF.

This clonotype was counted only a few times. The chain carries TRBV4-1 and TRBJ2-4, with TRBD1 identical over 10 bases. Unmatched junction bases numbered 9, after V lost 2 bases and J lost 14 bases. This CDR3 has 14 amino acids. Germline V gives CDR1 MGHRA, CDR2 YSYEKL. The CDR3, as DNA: TGCGCCAGCAGCCAACCAACGACAGGGGGCCTGGAGTACTTC. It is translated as CASSQPTTGGLEYF.

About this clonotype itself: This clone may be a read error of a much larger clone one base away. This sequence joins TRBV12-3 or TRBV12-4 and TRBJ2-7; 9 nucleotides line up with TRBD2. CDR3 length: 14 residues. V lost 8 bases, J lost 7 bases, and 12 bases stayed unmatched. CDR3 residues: CASYLNSGGHEQYF. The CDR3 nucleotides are TGTGCCAGCTATCTGAATAGCGGGGGCCATGAGCAGTACTTC.

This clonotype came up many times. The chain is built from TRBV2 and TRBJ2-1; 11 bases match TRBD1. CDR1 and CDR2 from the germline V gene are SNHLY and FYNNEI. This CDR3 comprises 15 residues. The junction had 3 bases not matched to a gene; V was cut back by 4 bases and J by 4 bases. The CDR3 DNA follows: TGTGCCAGCAGTGGGACAGGGGGCTCTTACAATGAGCAGTTCTTC. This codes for CASSGTGGSYNEQFF.

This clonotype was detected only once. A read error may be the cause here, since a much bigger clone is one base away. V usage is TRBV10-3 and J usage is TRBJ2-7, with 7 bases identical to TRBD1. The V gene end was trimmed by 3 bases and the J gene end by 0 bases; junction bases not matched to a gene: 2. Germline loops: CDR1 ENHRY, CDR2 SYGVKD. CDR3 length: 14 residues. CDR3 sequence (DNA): TGTGCCATCAGTGAAAGACAGGGCTCCTACGAGCAGTACTTC. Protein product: CAISERQGSYEQYF.

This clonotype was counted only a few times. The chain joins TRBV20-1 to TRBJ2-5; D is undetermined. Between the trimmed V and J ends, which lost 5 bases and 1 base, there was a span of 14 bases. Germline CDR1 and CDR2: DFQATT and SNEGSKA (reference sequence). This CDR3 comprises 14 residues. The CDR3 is CSAYKMGSQETQYF. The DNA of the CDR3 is TGCAGTGCTTACAAGATGGGCTCCCAAGAGACCCAGTACTTC.

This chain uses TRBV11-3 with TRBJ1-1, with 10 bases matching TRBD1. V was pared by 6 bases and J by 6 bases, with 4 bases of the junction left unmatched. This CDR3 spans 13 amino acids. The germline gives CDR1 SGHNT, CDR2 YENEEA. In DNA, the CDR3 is TGTGCCAGCAGGGCGGGGACAGGGGCTGAAGCTTTCTTT. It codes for CASRAGTGAEAFF.

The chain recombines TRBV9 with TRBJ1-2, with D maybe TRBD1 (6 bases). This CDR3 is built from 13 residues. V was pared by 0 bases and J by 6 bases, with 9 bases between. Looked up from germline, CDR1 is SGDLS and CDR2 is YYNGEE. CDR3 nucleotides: TGTGCCAGCAGCGTAGAGGGGGAAGATGGCTACACCTTC. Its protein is CASSVEGEDGYTF.

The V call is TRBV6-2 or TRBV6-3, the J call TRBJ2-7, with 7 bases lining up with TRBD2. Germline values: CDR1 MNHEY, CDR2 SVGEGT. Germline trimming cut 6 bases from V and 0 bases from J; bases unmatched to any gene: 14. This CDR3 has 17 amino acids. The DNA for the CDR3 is TGTGCCAGCAGCAAGGGGAGGGAGCTGATTAGCTCCTACGAGCAGTACTTC. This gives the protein CASSKGRELISSYEQYF.

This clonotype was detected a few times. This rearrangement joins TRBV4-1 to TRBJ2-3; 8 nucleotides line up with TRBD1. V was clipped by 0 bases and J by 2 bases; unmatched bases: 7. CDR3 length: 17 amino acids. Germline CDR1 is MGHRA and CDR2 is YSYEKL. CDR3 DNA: TGCGCCAGCAGCCAAGAGGCGGGACAGGCTAACACAGATACGCAGTATTTT. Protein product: CASSQEAGQANTDTQYF.

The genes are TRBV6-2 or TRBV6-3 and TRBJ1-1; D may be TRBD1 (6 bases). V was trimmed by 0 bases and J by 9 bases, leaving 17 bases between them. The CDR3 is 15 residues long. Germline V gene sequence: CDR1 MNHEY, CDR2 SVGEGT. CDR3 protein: CASSYSSLRTDKAFF. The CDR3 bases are TGTGCCAGCAGTTACTCGAGTTTGAGGACAGACAAAGCTTTCTTT.

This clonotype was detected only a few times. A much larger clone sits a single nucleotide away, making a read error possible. DNA for the CDR3: TGTGCCAGCAGCGCGACTAGCGGGGCCTACGAGCAGTACTTC. Translated: CASSATSGAYEQYF. The rearrangement joins TRBV7-2 to TRBJ2-7, with TRBD2 matching 11 bases. This CDR3 is built from 14 residues. Germline assignment: CDR1 SGHTA and CDR2 FQGNSA. Trimming removed 5 bases from V and 2 bases from J; junction bases left unmatched: 2.

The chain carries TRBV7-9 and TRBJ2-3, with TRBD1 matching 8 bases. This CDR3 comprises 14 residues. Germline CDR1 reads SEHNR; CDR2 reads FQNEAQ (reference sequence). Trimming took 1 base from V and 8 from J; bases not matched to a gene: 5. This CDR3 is CASSLGGTGTTQYF. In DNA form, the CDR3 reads TGTGCCAGCAGCTTAGGTGGGACAGGAACTACGCAGTATTTT.

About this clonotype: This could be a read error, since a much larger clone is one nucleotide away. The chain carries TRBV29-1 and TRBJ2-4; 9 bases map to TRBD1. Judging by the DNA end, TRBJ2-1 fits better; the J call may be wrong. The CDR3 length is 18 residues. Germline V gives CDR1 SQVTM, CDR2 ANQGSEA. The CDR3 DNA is TGCAGCGTCGGCACGGGACAGGGAAATGTTTTGGCCAAAAACATTCAGTTCTTC. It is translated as CSVGTGQGNVLAKNIQFF.